A single sample gave rise to the 26 T cell receptor beta chains below, sequenced in a study of response to subunit inactivated influenza vaccine. TCRdb re-analysed the RT-PCR reads in MiXCR, keeping a single row per CDR3 protein. The table has roughly 520,000 distinct CDR3 sequences, around 25% seen once. Here the sequenced sample was CD4+ T cells sorted from PBMCs, taken more than 4 days after vaccination. These receptors all stem from a man aged 45-60 years who received an inactivated influenza vaccine.

The gene calls are TRBV10-3 and TRBJ2-7; weak D call: TRBD2 (5 bases). Between the trimmed V and J ends, which lost 3 bases and 4 bases, there was a span of 13 bases. This CDR3 has 14 residues. Germline CDR1 and CDR2: ENHRY and SYGVKD. The CDR3 loop is CAISDHGKTYEQYF. The CDR3 region has the DNA TGTGCCATCAGTGACCACGGGAAAACGTACGAGCAGTACTTC.

This clonotype showed up just once. CDR3 sequence: CASSREGDRDLSGANVLTF. In DNA form, the CDR3 reads TGCGCCAGCAGTCGGGAGGGGGACAGGGATCTTTCTGGGGCCAACGTCCTGACTTTC. This chain connects TRBV10-2 to TRBJ2-6; D might be TRBD1 (9 bases). Per germline, CDR1 WSHSY and CDR2 SAAADI. CDR3 length equals 19 residues. The ends were cut back, 5 bases at V and 1 base at J, with 21 bases in the middle.

Many counts were recorded for this clonotype. The rearrangement links TRBV6-2 or TRBV6-3 to TRBJ2-5; 7 positions agree with TRBD1. CDR3 size: 13 residues. Trimming took 6 bases from V and 4 from J; bases not matched to a gene: 5. Germline V gene lookup returns CDR1 MNHEY and CDR2 SVGEGT. In nucleotides, the CDR3 is TGTGCCAGCAGCCGCTACAGGGGAGAGACCCAGTACTTC. Its protein product is CASSRYRGETQYF.

The V and J genes are TRBV5-1 and TRBJ2-2; the D gene is possibly TRBD1 (6 bases). Germline lookup yields CDR1 SGHRS and CDR2 YFSETQ. This CDR3 spans 16 amino acids. V shed 2 bases and J shed 1 base, with 12 bases lying between them. The CDR3 sequence: CASSLMTGLNTGELFF. In nucleotides, the CDR3 is TGCGCCAGCAGCTTAATGACAGGTCTGAACACCGGGGAGCTGTTTTTT.

J is TRBJ1-1 and V is TRBV5-6; D gene uncertain. V lost 1 base to trimming and J lost 1 base, with 11 bases between them. The CDR3 has 15 residues. In germline, CDR1 is SGHDT, CDR2 YYEEEE. This CDR3 reads CASSLLGRSNTEAFF. The CDR3 coding sequence is TGTGCCAGCAGCTTGCTCGGCAGATCGAACACTGAAGCTTTCTTT.

This rearrangement joins TRBV3-1 to TRBJ2-1; 8 bases match TRBD2. Germline lookup yields CDR1 LGHDT and CDR2 YNNKEL (reference sequence). The CDR3 consists of 15 residues. V shed 1 base and J 9 bases; nucleotides not matched to a gene: 8. The CDR3 protein is CASSQGLSRGVEQFF. DNA for the CDR3: TGTGCCAGCAGCCAAGGGTTGTCGCGGGGGGTTGAGCAGTTCTTC.

Points on this clonotype: One end of the junction fails to match germline, which may point to a read error. The V and J genes are TRBV7-7 and TRBJ2-2, with D maybe TRBD1 (5 bases). Per germline, CDR1 SSHAT and CDR2 FNYEAQ (reference sequence). CDR3 length: 13 amino acids. CDR3 amino acids: CASSQGRTGELFF. CDR3 in DNA: TGTGCTAGCAGTCAGGGCAGGACCGGGGAGCTGTTTTTT.

There are a few counts of this clonotype. The chain joins TRBV5-1 to TRBJ1-2, with D possibly matching TRBD1 (5 bases). The CDR3 loop spans 13 amino acids. Germline V gene lookup returns CDR1 SGHRS and CDR2 YFSETQ. V lost 0 bases and J lost 8, with 11 bases in between. The CDR3 loop reads CASSLEQAGGYTF. CDR3 sequence (DNA): TGCGCCAGCAGCTTGGAACAGGCCGGGGGCTACACCTTC.

The chain has TRBV7-2 and TRBJ2-5, with D tentatively TRBD1 (6 bases). Trimming took 2 bases from V and 4 from J, leaving 11 bases between them. Germline loops: CDR1 SGHTA, CDR2 FQGNSA. The CDR3 totals 14 residues. The CDR3 coding sequence is TGTGCCAGCAGCTTAATGGGGACACGAGAGACCCAGTACTTC. Translation gives CASSLMGTRETQYF.

This sequence joins TRBV6-2 or TRBV6-3 and TRBJ2-7; unclear D gene. The CDR3 is 13 residues long. V was shortened by 7 bases and J by 7 bases, with 17 bases between the two germline ends. From germline, CDR1 is MNHEY and CDR2 SVGEGT. The CDR3 loop is CASKDTVRAEQYF. The CDR3 DNA follows: TGTGCCAGCAAAGACACCGTAAGGGCGGAGCAGTACTTC.

The chain couples TRBV7-2 to TRBJ2-1; D not certain. Trimming took off 1 base at V and 12 bases at J, with 16 bases between the two ends. This CDR3 is built from 14 residues. CDR1 is SGHTA, CDR2 FQGNSA, per germline. The CDR3 DNA is TGTGCCAGCAGCTTAGGCGTATCGGGCTCTTCGCAGTTCTTC. This encodes CASSLGVSGSSQFF.

The gene calls are TRBV28 and TRBJ2-4; D is possibly TRBD1 or TRBD2 (5 bases each). Trimming removed 6 bases from V and 4 bases from J, with 13 bases in between. The CDR3 runs 14 residues. The V gene's germline CDR1 is MDHEN and CDR2 SYDVKM. The CDR3 DNA is TGTGCCAGCAGAACCGGGACCGCAAAAAACATTCAGTACTTC. It codes for CASRTGTAKNIQYF.

V is TRBV7-9 and J is TRBJ1-1; TRBD1 matches at 8 bases. V lost 2 bases to trimming and J lost 8 bases; unmatched junction nucleotides: 4. CDR3 size: 13 residues. Germline V lookup: CDR1 SEHNR, CDR2 FQNEAQ (reference sequence). The CDR3 here is CASSLIGQGEAFF. The DNA of the CDR3 is TGTGCCAGCAGCTTAATAGGACAGGGCGAAGCTTTCTTT.

Only a few counts were recorded for this clonotype. This chain connects TRBV11-2 to TRBJ2-7; TRBD1 agrees at 7 bases. V was pared by 4 bases and J by 2 bases, with 5 bases of the junction left unmatched. The CDR3 length is 14 residues. The germline V gene has CDR1 SGHAT and CDR2 FQNNGV. Here the CDR3 reads CASSSNRGTYEQYF. The CDR3 region has the DNA TGTGCCAGCAGCTCAAACAGGGGTACCTACGAGCAGTACTTC.

This clonotype turned up a few times. This chain links TRBV7-3 with TRBJ2-3; D gene uncertain. From germline, CDR1 is SGHTA and CDR2 FQGTGA. This CDR3 spans 13 amino acids. Trimming left V 0 bases short and J 5 bases short, with 6 bases between. CDR3 coding DNA: TGTGCCAGCAGCTTAACGTTGAGAGATACGCAGTATTTT. Its translation: CASSLTLRDTQYF.

V usage is TRBV11-2 and J usage is TRBJ2-7; D is perhaps TRBD1 (6 bases). Trimming stripped 0 bases from V and 2 bases from J, with 14 bases between. The CDR3 sequence is 16 residues long. From germline, CDR1 is SGHAT and CDR2 FQNNGV. The CDR3 sequence: CASSLERVTGPYEQYF. CDR3 DNA sequence: TGTGCCAGCAGCTTAGAGAGAGTGACAGGACCCTACGAGCAGTACTTC.

CDR3 protein: CASRVDGRNTEAFF. CDR3 sequence (DNA): TGTGCCAGCAGAGTGGACGGGCGGAACACTGAAGCTTTCTTT. The chain is built from TRBV2 and TRBJ1-1; the D is unclear. The V gene lost 6 bases and the J gene lost 1 base, with 12 bases spanning the gap. Germline V gene sequence: CDR1 SNHLY, CDR2 FYNNEI. The CDR3 extends over 14 amino acids.

The chain carries TRBV12-3 or TRBV12-4 and TRBJ2-5; TRBD1 matches 8 bases. CDR3 size: 16 residues. V was pared by 1 base and J by 5 bases, with 9 bases of the junction left unmatched. The CDR3 DNA reads as TGTGCCAGCAGTTTAGAAGGGCAGGGGGCAGGGGAGACCCAGTACTTC. Its protein is CASSLEGQGAGETQYF.

This clonotype occurred a few times. V usage is TRBV5-6 and J usage is TRBJ1-4; D uncertain. Germline V gene lookup returns CDR1 SGHDT and CDR2 YYEEEE. This CDR3 region has 14 residues. V lost 5 bases and J 5 bases, leaving 13 bases between the germline ends. The CDR3 here is CASSRRTENEKLFF. The CDR3 nucleotides read TGTGCCAGCAGTCGTAGGACCGAGAATGAAAAACTGTTTTTT.

A few counts support this clonotype. The V gene is TRBV7-9, the J gene TRBJ2-5; 7 nucleotides agree with TRBD2. V trimming: 7 bases; J trimming: 3 bases; junction bases outside the gene matches: 8. CDR3 length equals 14 residues. The germline V gene has CDR1 SEHNR and CDR2 FQNEAQ (reference sequence). The CDR3, as DNA: TGTGCCAGCACCCAGCGGGGCGGGGAAGAGACCCAGTACTTC. Its translation is CASTQRGGEETQYF.

The rearrangement joins TRBV3-1 to TRBJ2-4, with 9 bases that match TRBD1. The CDR3 is 12 amino acids. V shed 8 bases, J shed 8 bases, and the junction held 4 bases outside the gene matches. Germline CDR1 reads LGHDT; CDR2 reads YNNKEL (reference sequence). The CDR3 DNA follows: TGTGCCAGCGGACAGGGGAGTGACATTCAGTACTTC. This encodes CASGQGSDIQYF.

The chain employs TRBV5-1 and TRBJ1-4; 8 nucleotides line up with TRBD1. This CDR3 spans 14 amino acids. CDR1 is SGHRS and CDR2 is YFSETQ in the germline V gene. V lost 4 bases to trimming and J lost 7 bases; unmatched junction nucleotides: 6. This chain's CDR3 is CASSPGGLGEKLFF. DNA of the CDR3: TGCGCCAGCAGCCCAGGGGGCCTGGGTGAAAAACTGTTTTTT.

This clonotype was counted a few times. Germline and junction disagree at one end, which may indicate a read error. The gene calls are TRBV18 and TRBJ2-3; D gene uncertain. Germline V gives CDR1 KGHSH, CDR2 LQKENI. The CDR3 is 15 amino acids. The DNA for the CDR3 is TGTGCCAGCTCCCCACAGATCCCTAGCACAGATACGCAGTATTTT. Translating gives CASSPQIPSTDTQYF.

The chain recombines TRBV4-2 with TRBJ2-3; 7 bases are shared with TRBD1. Trimming took 5 bases from V and 4 from J; bases not matched to a gene: 9. CDR3 length: 15 amino acids. Germline V gene data show CDR1 as LGHNA and CDR2 as YNFKEQ. CDR3 residues: CASSSGQVNPDTQYF. CDR3 coding DNA: TGTGCCAGCAGCTCTGGACAGGTCAACCCAGATACGCAGTATTTT.

The chain has TRBV29-1 and TRBJ2-5; D unclear. The CDR3 is 14 amino acids. Germline assignment: CDR1 SQVTM and CDR2 ANQGSEA. Trimming stripped 0 bases from V and 7 bases from J, with 15 bases between. CDR3 protein: CSVEDLARPGTQYF. CDR3 sequence (DNA): TGCAGCGTTGAAGATCTCGCCCGACCGGGGACCCAGTACTTC.

The rearrangement links TRBV7-9 to TRBJ2-5, with 10 bases that match TRBD1. The length of the CDR3 is 15 residues. V was clipped by 3 bases and J by 7 bases; unmatched bases: 8. From germline, CDR1 is SEHNR and CDR2 FQNEAQ (reference sequence). CDR3 region: CASSLEGQGIGTQYF. In DNA, the CDR3 is TGTGCCAGCAGCTTGGAGGGACAGGGGATCGGGACCCAGTACTTC. The whole variable domain, remainder taken from reference TRBV7-9 and TRBJ2-5, is DTGVSQNPRHKITKRGQNVTFRCDPISEHNRLYWYRQTLGQGPEFLTYFQNEAQLEKSRLLSDRFSAERPKGSFSTLEIQRTEQGDSAMYLCASSLEGQGIGTQYFGPGTRLLVL.